This passage covers 17 T cell receptor beta chains from one sample sequenced in a study of CD8 T cells in ankylosing spondylitis. Points from the study as a whole: Seemingly characteristic of ankylosing spondylitis blood was a TCR beta motif consisting of fewer than 10 highly homologous variants.

TCRdb fed the 5' RACE reads into MiXCR, producing one record per CDR3 protein. The sample shows under 950,000 distinct CDR3 sequences, 15% to 20% of them seen only once. Their antigens are not known. Input material: blood, either unsorted or a sorted T cell fraction (not recorded which). These receptors all come from a male donor with ankylosing spondylitis.

CDR3 nucleotide sequence: TGTGCCACCAGCAGAGCCAAAGAGGGACCACAAGAGACCCAGTACTTC. It is translated as CATSRAKEGPQETQYF. This rearrangement joins TRBV15 to TRBJ2-5; D tentatively reads TRBD1 or TRBD2 (5 bases each). The CDR3 has 16 amino acids. Trimming took 1 base from V and 2 from J, leaving 14 bases between them. CDR1 and CDR2 (germline): LNHNV, YYDKDF (reference sequence).

The V and J genes are TRBV10-3 and TRBJ1-2; TRBD1 agrees at 7 bases. The CDR3 has 16 residues. Germline CDR1 is ENHRY and CDR2 is SYGVKD. The ends lost 3 bases at V and 3 bases at J; junction bases unmatched: 10. CDR3 sequence (DNA): TGTGCCATCAGTGATACAACCGGGACAGCCCACTATGGCTACACCTTC. It encodes CAISDTTGTAHYGYTF.

A few counts support this clonotype. The chain employs TRBV15 and TRBJ2-5; 9 bases map to TRBD1. CDR3 length: 14 amino acids. The J segment lost 4 bases and the V segment lost 4 bases, leaving 4 bases of the junction unmatched. The V gene's germline CDR1 is LNHNV and CDR2 YYDKDF (reference sequence). CDR3 in amino acids: CATSTGQGLETQYF. Here the CDR3 DNA reads TGTGCCACCAGCACCGGACAGGGGTTAGAGACCCAGTACTTC.

This clonotype came up a few times. J is TRBJ2-2 and V is TRBV20-1; the match to TRBD1 covers 7 bases. The CDR3 spans 16 residues. V shed 3 bases and J 7 bases; nucleotides not matched to a gene: 14. The germline V gene has CDR1 DFQATT and CDR2 SNEGSKA (reference sequence). CDR3 in DNA: TGCAGTGCTAGTGTCTTACGGACAGGAAAGGGCGGGGAGCTGTTTTTT. Translated, it gives CSASVLRTGKGGELFF.

This clonotype was observed a handful of times. V gene TRBV7-9 combines with J gene TRBJ2-4, with D hard to call. The CDR3 loop spans 16 amino acids. V was trimmed by 3 bases and J by 2 bases, leaving 14 bases between them. The germline V gene has CDR1 SEHNR and CDR2 FQNEAQ (reference sequence). The CDR3 DNA is TGTGCCAGCAGCTTCCCGACGGGTTCCTCCAAAAACATTCAGTACTTC. This encodes CASSFPTGSSKNIQYF.

This clonotype was observed a few times. The rearrangement uses TRBV5-6 and TRBJ2-3; TRBD2 matches at 11 bases. The CDR3 is 17 amino acids. Germline CDR1 reads SGHDT; CDR2 reads YYEEEE. Trimming removed 3 bases from V and 2 bases from J; junction bases left unmatched: 8. As DNA, the CDR3 is TGTGCCAGCAGCTCCTTTCCGGGACTAGCGGACACAGATACGCAGTATTTT. Its protein is CASSSFPGLADTDTQYF.

This sequence joins TRBV5-1 and TRBJ2-3; 7 bases agree with TRBD2. This CDR3 is built from 15 residues. Germline-derived CDR1 and CDR2 are SGHRS and YFSETQ. V shed 1 base and J 1 base; nucleotides not matched to a gene: 3. The CDR3 bases are TGCGCCAGCAGCTTGCTAGGGAGGGGCACAGATACGCAGTATTTT. Its translation is CASSLLGRGTDTQYF.

The chain couples TRBV12-3 or TRBV12-4 to TRBJ2-5; D possibly corresponds to TRBD1 (6 bases). CDR3 size: 15 residues. Trimming took off 1 base at V and 4 bases at J, with 13 bases between the two ends. This CDR3 is CASSLVGRGIETQYF. The DNA of the CDR3 is TGTGCCAGCAGTTTAGTTGGCAGGGGTATAGAGACCCAGTACTTC.

This chain connects TRBV7-8 to TRBJ2-7; TRBD1 agrees at 10 bases. The V gene's germline CDR1 is SGHVS and CDR2 FQNEAQ. J lost 2 bases, V lost 1 base, and 5 bases had no gene match. This CDR3 is built from 16 residues. CDR3 sequence: CASSLGLGQGTYEQYF. CDR3 sequence (DNA): TGTGCCAGCAGCTTAGGGTTGGGACAGGGGACCTACGAGCAGTACTTC.

The chain has TRBV11-2 and TRBJ1-3; D gene ambiguous. The CDR3 is made up of 17 amino acids. Germline lookup yields CDR1 SGHAT and CDR2 FQNNGV. V lost 1 base and J 0 bases, leaving 13 bases between the germline ends. Written as DNA, the CDR3 is TGTGCCAGCAGCTTAGGTATTGGGCGAGACTCTGGAAACACCATATATTTT. Its translation is CASSLGIGRDSGNTIYF. The full variable domain, rest sourced from reference TRBV11-2 and TRBJ1-3, is EAGVAQSPRYKIIEKRQSVAFWCNPISGHATLYWYQQILGQGPKLLIQFQNNGVVDDSQLPKDRFSAERLKGVDSTLKIQPAKLEDSAVYLCASSLGIGRDSGNTIYFGEGSWLTVV.

The J gene is TRBJ1-1, the V gene TRBV6-2 or TRBV6-3, with unresolved D. Trimming shortened V by 5 bases and J by 6 bases, and 13 bases separated the two germline ends. CDR1 and CDR2 (germline): MNHEY, SVGEGT. The CDR3 extends over 13 amino acids. CDR3 in DNA: TGTGCCAGCAGTAACCGCAGAGATGCTGAAGCTTTCTTT. Its protein product is CASSNRRDAEAFF.

V usage is TRBV7-9 and J usage is TRBJ2-6, with 10 bases fitting TRBD1. In germline, CDR1 is SEHNR, CDR2 FQNEAQ (reference sequence). V dropped 4 bases and J dropped 4; count of bases not matched to a gene: 4. There are 16 residues in the CDR3. CDR3: CASSSDRGQGANVLTF. CDR3 nucleotides: TGTGCCAGCAGCTCAGACAGGGGGCAGGGGGCCAACGTCCTGACTTTC.

This clonotype was seen a handful of times. The gene calls are TRBV7-2 and TRBJ2-7; D is ambiguous. CDR1 is SGHTA and CDR2 is FQGNSA in the germline V gene. V lost 2 bases to trimming and J lost 6 bases, with 11 bases between them. This CDR3 is 13 amino acids long. Here the CDR3 reads CASSLLGVPEQYF. For the CDR3, the DNA is TGTGCCAGCAGCTTACTTGGGGTTCCCGAGCAGTACTTC.

V usage is TRBV6-5 and J usage is TRBJ1-6, with TRBD1 identical over 8 bases. Trimming cost V 4 bases and J 5 bases; bases outside gene matches: 10. CDR3 length: 17 residues. Per the germline V gene, CDR1 is MNHEY and CDR2 is SVGAGI. CDR3 residues: CASSSIPGGGHNSPLHF. The DNA of the CDR3 is TGTGCCAGCAGTTCGATTCCAGGGGGCGGGCATAATTCACCCCTCCACTTT.

The chain is built from TRBV5-1 and TRBJ2-1; 11 bases are a match to TRBD2. Trimming removed 0 bases from V and 9 bases from J; junction bases left unmatched: 8. The germline V gene encodes CDR1 SGHRS and CDR2 YFSETQ. The CDR3 has 16 amino acids. CDR3 DNA: TGCGCCAGCAGCTTGGTCCTAGCGGGGGGCCAGGGTGAGCAGTTCTTC. The encoded protein is CASSLVLAGGQGEQFF. The full variable domain, with the rest looked up from reference TRBV5-1 and TRBJ2-1, is KAGVTQTPRYLIKTRGQQVTLSCSPISGHRSVSWYQQTPGQGLQFLFEYFSETQRNKGNFPGRFSGRQFSNSRSEMNVSTLELGDSALYLCASSLVLAGGQGEQFFGPGTRLTVL.

This chain links TRBV4-1 with TRBJ1-1; the match to TRBD1 covers 10 bases. The trim removed 4 bases at V and 7 bases at J, leaving 3 bases unmatched. The CDR3 covers 13 residues. From germline, CDR1 is MGHRA and CDR2 YSYEKL. CDR3 loop: CASSRQGAFEAFF. DNA for the CDR3: TGCGCCAGCAGCCGACAGGGGGCCTTTGAAGCTTTCTTT.

The gene calls are TRBV12-3 or TRBV12-4 and TRBJ1-3; D is ambiguous. The germline V and J ends were trimmed by 5 bases and 3 bases, with 17 bases remaining between them. The CDR3 has 16 amino acids. CDR3 sequence (DNA): TGTGCCAGCAGTCCGGGGATCGGATCCCATGGAAACACCATATATTTT. Translation: CASSPGIGSHGNTIYF.